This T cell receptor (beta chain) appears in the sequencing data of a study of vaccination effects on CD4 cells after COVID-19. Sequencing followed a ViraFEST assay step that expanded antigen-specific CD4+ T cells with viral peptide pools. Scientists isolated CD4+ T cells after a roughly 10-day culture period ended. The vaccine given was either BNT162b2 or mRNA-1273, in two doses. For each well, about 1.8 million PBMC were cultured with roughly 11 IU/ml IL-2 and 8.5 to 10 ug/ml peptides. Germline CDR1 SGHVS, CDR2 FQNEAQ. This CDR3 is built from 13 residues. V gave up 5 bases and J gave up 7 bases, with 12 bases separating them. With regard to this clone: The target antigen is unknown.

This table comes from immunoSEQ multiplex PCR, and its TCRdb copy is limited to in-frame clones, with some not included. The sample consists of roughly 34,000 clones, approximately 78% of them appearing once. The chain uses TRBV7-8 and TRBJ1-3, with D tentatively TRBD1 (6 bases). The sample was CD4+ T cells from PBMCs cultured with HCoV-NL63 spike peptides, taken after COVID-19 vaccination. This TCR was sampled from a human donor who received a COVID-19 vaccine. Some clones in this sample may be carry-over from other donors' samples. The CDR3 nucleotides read TGTGCCAGCAGCCCACGGACAGCGAACACCATATATTTT. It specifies CASSPRTANTIYF. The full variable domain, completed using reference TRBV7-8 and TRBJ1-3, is GAGVSQSPRYKVAKRGQDVALRCDPISGHVSLFWYQQALGQGPEFLTYFQNEAQLDKSGLPSDRFFAERPEGSVSTLKIQRTQQEDSAVYLCASSPRTANTIYFGEGSWLTVV.